The next 31 T cell receptor beta chains were all read from a single sample in a study of human thymus T cells. Only in-frame clones appear in the TCRdb table, and some are missing; sequencing was by immunoSEQ multiplex PCR. The data hold approximately 49,000 clones, with 95% observed a single time. The sequenced sample consisted of blood. Receptors were obtained from a girl less than two years old with a congenital heart defect but otherwise immunologically healthy.

This clone was observed once. V is TRBV6-1 and J is TRBJ1-1; 8 bases match TRBD1. The CDR3 contains 14 residues. V trimming: 6 bases; J trimming: 5 bases; junction bases outside the gene matches: 8. Germline CDR1 MNHNS, CDR2 SASEGT. The CDR3 sequence is CASSPDRGWTEAFF. In DNA form, the CDR3 reads TGTGCCAGCAGCCCTGACAGGGGATGGACTGAAGCTTTCTTT.

The chain is built from TRBV5-6 and TRBJ1-2; D remains unclear. CDR1 is SGHDT and CDR2 is YYEEEE in the germline V gene. Trimming pared 1 base from V and 2 bases from J, leaving 18 bases between. CDR3 length equals 17 residues. The CDR3 loop reads CASSLLVATSGNYGYTF. The CDR3, as DNA: TGTGCCAGCAGCTTGCTGGTTGCTACCAGTGGGAACTATGGCTACACCTTC.

The rearrangement joins TRBV18 to TRBJ2-1, with 9 bases aligning to TRBD2. J was trimmed by 2 bases and V by 5 bases; bases with no gene match: 7. CDR1 KGHSH and CDR2 LQKENI come from the germline V gene. CDR3 length: 16 amino acids. The CDR3 here is CASSSQAGGTYNEQFF. The CDR3 region has the DNA TGTGCCAGCTCATCCCAAGCGGGAGGAACCTACAATGAGCAGTTCTTC. Full variable domain (missing parts from reference TRBV18 and TRBJ2-1): NAGVMQNPRHLVRRRGQEARLRCSPMKGHSHVYWYRQLPEEGLKFMVYLQKENIIDESGMPKERFSAEFPKEGPSILRIQQVVRGDSAAYFCASSSQAGGTYNEQFFGPGTRLTVL.

This rearrangement joins TRBV28 to TRBJ2-3; D is ambiguous. Trimming removed 6 bases at V and 4 bases at J, with 5 bases between. The CDR3 runs to 11 residues. CDR1 and CDR2 from the germline V gene are MDHEN and SYDVKM. CDR3 DNA: TGTGCCAGCAGATTAGCAGATACGCAGTATTTT. This encodes CASRLADTQYF. Complete variable domain (other parts from reference TRBV28 and TRBJ2-3): DVKVTQSSRYLVKRTGEKVFLECVQDMDHENMFWYRQDPGLGLRLIYFSYDVKMKEKGDIPEGYSVSREKKERFSLILESASTNQTSMYLCASRLADTQYFGPGTRLTVL.

The V gene is TRBV7-6, the J gene TRBJ2-2; D possibly corresponds to TRBD1 (7 bases). Germline V gene data show CDR1 as SGHVS and CDR2 as FNYEAQ. The CDR3 totals 15 residues. V was shortened by 1 base and J by 5 bases, with 11 bases between the two germline ends. CDR3 bases: TGTGCCAGCAGCTTAGTACAGGGGAGGACCGGGGAGCTGTTTTTT. Translating gives CASSLVQGRTGELFF.

This chain uses TRBV7-9 with TRBJ2-7, with no clear D. CDR3 length: 15 amino acids. Trimming pared 5 bases from V and 1 base from J, leaving 15 bases between. The germline V gene encodes CDR1 SEHNR and CDR2 FQNEAQ (reference sequence). CDR3 in DNA: TGTGCCAGCAGCCCGGAGTCTGTTGCGTCCTACGAGCAGTACTTC. This gives the protein CASSPESVASYEQYF.

This chain joins TRBV4-3 and TRBJ2-1; 10 nucleotides line up with TRBD2. Germline V gene lookup returns CDR1 LGHNA and CDR2 YSLEER. The V gene end was trimmed by 1 base and the J gene end by 6 bases; junction bases not matched to a gene: 12. CDR3 length equals 18 residues. The DNA of the CDR3 is TGCGCCAGCAGCCAAGCAGGACACCTAGCGGGAGCAAGCAATGAGCAGTTCTTC. Translation gives CASSQAGHLAGASNEQFF.

The gene calls are TRBV7-9 and TRBJ1-5; D ambiguous. V was cut by 5 bases and J by 6 bases, with 14 bases left in between. In germline, CDR1 is SEHNR, CDR2 FQNEAQ (reference sequence). The CDR3 loop spans 14 amino acids. In DNA, the CDR3 is TGTGCCAGCAGCCTCGCAGGAGGAAGTCAGCCCCAGCATTTT. Translating it yields CASSLAGGSQPQHF.

The chain recombines TRBV27 with TRBJ2-7, with 8 bases lining up with TRBD1. Unmatched junction bases numbered 5, after V lost 6 bases and J lost 4 bases. The germline gives CDR1 MNHEY, CDR2 SMNVEV (reference sequence). CDR3 length: 13 residues. The CDR3, as DNA: TGTGCCAGCAGGGCAGGGGGCAAATACGAGCAGTACTTC. As protein: CASRAGGKYEQYF.

The CDR3 DNA sequence: TGTGCCAGCAGTCCCAAAACGGGGACAGGGACCTATGGCTACACCTTC. The encoded protein is CASSPKTGTGTYGYTF. V usage is TRBV28 and J usage is TRBJ1-2; 9 bases fit TRBD1. The CDR3 contains 16 residues. Germline V CDR1 and CDR2: MDHEN, SYDVKM. Trimming took 5 bases from V and 4 from J; bases not matched to a gene: 11.

The chain couples TRBV25-1 to TRBJ2-5; 9 nucleotides match TRBD2. The V gene end was trimmed by 3 bases and the J gene end by 6 bases; junction bases not matched to a gene: 5. The CDR3 is 14 amino acids. Germline values: CDR1 MGHDK, CDR2 SYGVNS. The CDR3 nucleotides read TGTGCCAGCAGTGAGGGACTAGCTCGGAAGACCCAGTACTTC. Translated: CASSEGLARKTQYF.

The rearrangement uses TRBV6-6 and TRBJ1-1, with a weak D call TRBD1 (5 bases). The CDR3 runs to 13 residues. The V and J ends lost 2 bases and 2 bases respectively, with 6 bases between them. In germline, CDR1 is MNHNY, CDR2 SVGAGI (reference sequence). The CDR3 coding sequence is TGTGCCAGCAGTTACGGGACCAACACTGAAGCTTTCTTT. It yields the protein CASSYGTNTEAFF.

This rearrangement joins TRBV29-1 to TRBJ1-2; D call uncertain. Germline V gives CDR1 SQVTM, CDR2 ANQGSEA. Trimming stripped 4 bases from V and 8 bases from J, with 14 bases between. CDR3 size: 12 residues. The chain's CDR3 is CSVGARAGGYTF. The CDR3, as DNA: TGCAGCGTTGGAGCTCGGGCAGGCGGCTACACCTTC.

This chain links TRBV2 with TRBJ2-1; D may correspond to TRBD1 or TRBD2 (5 bases each). From germline, CDR1 is SNHLY and CDR2 FYNNEI. Trimming stripped 9 bases from V and 3 bases from J, with 9 bases between. The CDR3 spans 12 residues. CDR3 sequence reads: CASRGRYNEQFF. In nucleotides, the CDR3 is TGTGCCAGTCGGGGACGCTACAATGAGCAGTTCTTC. Filled out from reference TRBV2 and TRBJ2-1, the complete variable domain reads EPEVTQTPSHQVTQMGQEVILRCVPISNHLYFYWYRQILGQKVEFLVSFYNNEISEKSEIFDDQFSVERPDGSNFTLKIRSTKLEDSAMYFCASRGRYNEQFFGPGTRLTVL.

The chain is built from TRBV5-6 and TRBJ2-3; 8 bases are shared with TRBD1. The V and J ends lost 4 bases and 1 base, in that order; junction bases with no gene match: 5. Germline V gene sequence: CDR1 SGHDT, CDR2 YYEEEE. This CDR3 has 15 amino acids. The CDR3 is CASSLPGQGTDTQYF. The CDR3 DNA reads as TGTGCCAGCAGCCTGCCGGGACAGGGCACAGATACGCAGTATTTT. Full variable domain (remainder filled in from reference TRBV5-6 and TRBJ2-3): DAGVTQSPTHLIKTRGQQVTLRCSPKSGHDTVSWYQQALGQGPQFIFQYYEEEERQRGNFPDRFSGHQFPNYSSELNVNALLLGDSALYLCASSLPGQGTDTQYFGPGTRLTVL.

The chain carries TRBV5-1 and TRBJ1-3; D is perhaps TRBD1 (6 bases). CDR3 length: 16 amino acids. Germline loops: CDR1 SGHRS, CDR2 YFSETQ. V was clipped by 0 bases and J by 0 bases, with 10 bases between them. The CDR3 nucleotides are TGCGCCAGCAGCTTGGGGGGGACAAGCTCTGGAAACACCATATATTTT. This encodes CASSLGGTSSGNTIYF.

The V gene is TRBV19, the J gene TRBJ1-2, with 7 positions matching TRBD1. V was pared by 8 bases and J by 0 bases, with 9 bases of the junction left unmatched. The CDR3 consists of 15 residues. From germline, CDR1 is LNHDA and CDR2 SQIVND (reference sequence). As DNA, the CDR3 is TGTGCCAGTGGAGGAGGGGACAGAACTAACTATGGCTACACCTTC. This gives the protein CASGGGDRTNYGYTF. Combining the CDR3 with reference TRBV19 and TRBJ1-2 gives the whole variable domain DGGITQSPKYLFRKEGQNVTLSCEQNLNHDAMYWYRQDPGQGLRLIYYSQIVNDFQKGDIAEGYSVSREKKESFPLTVTSAQKNPTAFYLCASGGGDRTNYGYTFGSGTRLTVV.

This sequence joins TRBV5-1 and TRBJ2-1; maybe TRBD2 (6 bases). With 0 bases removed from V and 9 bases from J, the gap between germline ends came to 13 bases. Germline V gene lookup returns CDR1 SGHRS and CDR2 YFSETQ. This CDR3 region has 14 residues. The CDR3 is CASSLGRADREQFF. The CDR3 nucleotides are TGCGCCAGCAGCTTGGGGAGGGCCGACCGTGAGCAGTTCTTC.

J is TRBJ2-7 and V is TRBV4-2, with TRBD2 as a possible D gene (5 bases). The CDR3 consists of 12 residues. Per germline, CDR1 LGHNA and CDR2 YNFKEQ. V was clipped by 1 base and J by 6 bases, with 7 bases between them. The CDR3 reads CASSQGGFEQYF. The CDR3, as DNA: TGTGCCAGCAGCCAAGGAGGGTTCGAGCAGTACTTC.

The chain is built from TRBV18 and TRBJ1-2; the match to TRBD1 covers 12 bases. The length of the CDR3 is 15 residues. J was trimmed by 4 bases and V by 3 bases; bases with no gene match: 3. Germline assignment: CDR1 KGHSH and CDR2 LQKENI. The CDR3 DNA sequence: TGTGCCAGCTCACCTCCGGGACAGGGGGCCTATGGCTACACCTTC. Its translation is CASSPPGQGAYGYTF.

J is TRBJ2-2 and V is TRBV7-2; 8 bases agree with TRBD1. With 5 bases clipped from V and 6 bases from J, the junction kept 5 bases outside the gene matches. The length of the CDR3 is 14 residues. Germline V lookup: CDR1 SGHTA, CDR2 FQGNSA. The CDR3 coding sequence is TGTGCCAGCAGCAGGAGACAGGGGCCCGGGGAGCTGTTTTTT. The encoded protein is CASSRRQGPGELFF.

The chain couples TRBV23-1 to TRBJ1-4, with D unclear. TRBV23-1 qualifies as an ORF whose function is uncertain. The CDR3 contains 18 residues. The V end was cut by 2 bases, the J end by 0 bases, with 16 bases between. The CDR3 reads CASSQLSGRSATNEKLFF. The CDR3 DNA sequence: TGCGCCAGCAGTCAACTTTCAGGCAGGTCTGCAACTAATGAAAAACTGTTTTTT.

CDR3: CSAREGDTQYF. In DNA form, the CDR3 reads TGCAGTGCTAGGGAGGGAGATACGCAGTATTTT. The J gene is TRBJ2-3, the V gene TRBV20-1, with a possible D match to TRBD2 (6 bases). Germline lookup yields CDR1 DFQATT and CDR2 SNEGSKA (reference sequence). The CDR3 is made up of 11 amino acids. The V end lost 3 bases, the J end lost 5 bases, and 6 bases lay between the germline ends.

The genes are TRBV7-3 and TRBJ2-1, with 7 positions matching TRBD1. The CDR3 consists of 15 residues. J lost 6 bases, V lost 4 bases, and 9 bases had no gene match. Germline loops: CDR1 SGHTA, CDR2 FQGTGA. Here the CDR3 reads CASSSNRGSGNEQFF. The CDR3 bases are TGTGCCAGCAGCTCGAACAGGGGAAGTGGCAATGAGCAGTTCTTC.

The rearrangement joins TRBV5-6 to TRBJ2-7, with 7 bases lining up with TRBD1. V trimming: 2 bases; J trimming: 5 bases; junction bases outside the gene matches: 4. Germline CDR1 and CDR2: SGHDT and YYEEEE. The CDR3 loop spans 13 amino acids. CDR3 coding DNA: TGTGCCAGCAGCTTTGACAGGGACCACGAGCAGTACTTC. Translating gives CASSFDRDHEQYF.

The chain uses TRBV5-8 and TRBJ2-7; D remains ambiguous. V gave up 2 bases and J gave up 0 bases, with 12 bases separating them. Germline CDR1 reads SGHTS; CDR2 reads YDEGEE. The CDR3 covers 15 residues. The CDR3 nucleotides are TGTGCCAGCAGCTTCATAATATCCCCCTCCTACGAGCAGTACTTC. Amino acids: CASSFIISPSYEQYF.

The chain couples TRBV2 to TRBJ2-7; no clear D gene. The CDR3 has 13 amino acids. Trimming took 6 bases from V and 6 from J, leaving 15 bases between them. Germline values: CDR1 SNHLY, CDR2 FYNNEI. The CDR3 here is CASRYYDASEQYF. CDR3 bases: TGTGCCAGCAGATACTACGACGCCTCCGAGCAGTACTTC.

The V call is TRBV11-2, the J call TRBJ2-2; D is ambiguous. V shed 5 bases and J shed 6 bases, with 10 bases lying between them. Germline CDR1 is SGHAT and CDR2 is FQNNGV. The CDR3 has 13 residues. The CDR3 loop is CASSRFPAGELFF. DNA of the CDR3: TGTGCCAGCAGCCGCTTCCCGGCCGGGGAGCTGTTTTTT.

The CDR3 nucleotides are TGTGCCAGTAGTGGACTAGTGGGAGGGCCAGTTGAGCAGTTCTTC. As protein: CASSGLVGGPVEQFF. This chain connects TRBV19 to TRBJ2-1; 7 nucleotides agree with TRBD2. In germline, CDR1 is LNHDA, CDR2 SQIVND (reference sequence). The CDR3 is 15 amino acids. V trimming: 5 bases; J trimming: 9 bases; junction bases outside the gene matches: 13.

Only one count was recorded for this clone. The genes are TRBV27 and TRBJ2-7; 7 positions match TRBD2. Germline-derived CDR1 and CDR2 are MNHEY and SMNVEV (reference sequence). V lost 4 bases, J lost 0 bases, and 3 bases stayed unmatched. The CDR3 runs 14 residues. In nucleotides, the CDR3 is TGTGCCAGCAGTTACGGGGGGAGCTCCTACGAGCAGTACTTC. It is translated as CASSYGGSSYEQYF.

The chain combines TRBV7-9 with TRBJ2-3; no clear D. V was clipped by 1 base and J by 3 bases, with 14 bases between them. CDR1 is SEHNR and CDR2 is FQNEAQ in the germline V gene (reference sequence). The CDR3 is made up of 16 amino acids. CDR3 nucleotide sequence: TGTGCCAGCAGCTTAGACTACTACTCAGAAACAGATACGCAGTATTTT. Translation gives CASSLDYYSETDTQYF. Variable domain in full (rest from reference TRBV7-9 and TRBJ2-3): DTGVSQNPRHKITKRGQNVTFRCDPISEHNRLYWYRQTLGQGPEFLTYFQNEAQLEKSRLLSDRFSAERPKGSFSTLEIQRTEQGDSAMYLCASSLDYYSETDTQYFGPGTRLTVL.